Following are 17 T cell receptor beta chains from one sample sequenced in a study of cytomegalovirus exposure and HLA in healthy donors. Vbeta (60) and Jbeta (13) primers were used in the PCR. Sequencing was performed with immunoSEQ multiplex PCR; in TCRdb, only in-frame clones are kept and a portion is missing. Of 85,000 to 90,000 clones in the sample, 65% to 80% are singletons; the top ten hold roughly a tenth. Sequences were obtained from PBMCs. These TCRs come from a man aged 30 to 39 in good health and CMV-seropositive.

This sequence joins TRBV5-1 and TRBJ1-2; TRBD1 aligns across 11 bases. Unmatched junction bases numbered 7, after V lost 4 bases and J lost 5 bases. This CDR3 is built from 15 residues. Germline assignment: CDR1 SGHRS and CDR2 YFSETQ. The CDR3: CASSHGTGGEYGYTF. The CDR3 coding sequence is TGCGCCAGCAGCCACGGGACAGGGGGTGAATATGGCTACACCTTC.

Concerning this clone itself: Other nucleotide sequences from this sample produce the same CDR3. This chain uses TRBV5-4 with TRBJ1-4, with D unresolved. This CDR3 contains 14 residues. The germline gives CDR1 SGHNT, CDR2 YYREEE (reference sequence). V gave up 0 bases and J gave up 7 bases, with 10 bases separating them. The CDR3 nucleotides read TGTGCCAGCAGCTTGGGAACGAGGCCTGAAAAACTGTTTTTT. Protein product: CASSLGTRPEKLFF.

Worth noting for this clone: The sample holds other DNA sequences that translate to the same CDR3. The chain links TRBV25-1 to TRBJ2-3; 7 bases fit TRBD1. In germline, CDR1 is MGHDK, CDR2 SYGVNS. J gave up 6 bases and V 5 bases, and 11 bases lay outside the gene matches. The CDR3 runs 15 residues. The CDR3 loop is CASSPLGQNTDTQYF. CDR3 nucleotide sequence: TGTGCCAGCAGTCCCCTGGGACAGAACACGGATACGCAGTATTTT.

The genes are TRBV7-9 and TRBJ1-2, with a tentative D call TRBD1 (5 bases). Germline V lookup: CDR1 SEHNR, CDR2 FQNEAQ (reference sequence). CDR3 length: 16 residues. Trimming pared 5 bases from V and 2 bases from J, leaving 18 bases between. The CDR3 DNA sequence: TGTGCCAGCAGCCCCCTGGGGCCAGTGAACAACTATGGCTACACCTTC. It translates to CASSPLGPVNNYGYTF.

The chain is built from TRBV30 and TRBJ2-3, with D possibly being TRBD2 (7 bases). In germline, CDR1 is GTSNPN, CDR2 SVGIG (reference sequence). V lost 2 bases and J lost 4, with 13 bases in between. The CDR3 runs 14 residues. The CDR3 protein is CAWSRGGAADTQYF. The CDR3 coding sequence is TGTGCCTGGAGTAGGGGGGGGGCGGCAGATACGCAGTATTTT.

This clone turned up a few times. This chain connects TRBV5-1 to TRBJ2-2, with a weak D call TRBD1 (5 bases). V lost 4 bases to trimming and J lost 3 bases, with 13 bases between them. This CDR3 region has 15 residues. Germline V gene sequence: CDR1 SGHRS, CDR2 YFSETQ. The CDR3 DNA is TGCGCCAGCAGCGCGTCCAGGGCATACACCGGGGAGCTGTTTTTT. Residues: CASSASRAYTGELFF.

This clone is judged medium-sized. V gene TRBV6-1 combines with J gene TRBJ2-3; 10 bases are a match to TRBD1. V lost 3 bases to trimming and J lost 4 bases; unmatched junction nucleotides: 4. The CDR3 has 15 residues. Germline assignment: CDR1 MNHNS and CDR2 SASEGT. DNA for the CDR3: TGTGCCAGCAGTGAGACCGGGACAGGGGCAGATACGCAGTATTTT. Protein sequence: CASSETGTGADTQYF.

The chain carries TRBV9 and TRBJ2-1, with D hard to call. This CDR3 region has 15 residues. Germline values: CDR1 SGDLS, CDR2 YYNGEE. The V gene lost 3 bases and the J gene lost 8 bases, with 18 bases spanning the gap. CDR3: CASSGQAIRFDEQFF. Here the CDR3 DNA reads TGTGCCAGCAGCGGCCAGGCTATTAGGTTCGATGAGCAGTTCTTC.

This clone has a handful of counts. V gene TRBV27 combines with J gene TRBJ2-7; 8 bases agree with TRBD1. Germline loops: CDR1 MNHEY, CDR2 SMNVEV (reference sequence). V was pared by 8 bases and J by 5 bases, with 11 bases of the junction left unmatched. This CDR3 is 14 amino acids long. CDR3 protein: CASYRTGLSDEQYF. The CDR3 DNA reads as TGTGCCAGCTATAGGACAGGGCTGTCCGACGAGCAGTACTTC.

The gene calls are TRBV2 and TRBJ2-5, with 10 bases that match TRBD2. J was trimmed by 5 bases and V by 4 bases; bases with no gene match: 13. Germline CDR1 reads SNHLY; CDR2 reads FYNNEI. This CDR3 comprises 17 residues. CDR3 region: CASSARRGKRGGETQYF. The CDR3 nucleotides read TGTGCCAGCAGTGCTAGAAGGGGCAAGCGGGGGGGGGAGACCCAGTACTTC.

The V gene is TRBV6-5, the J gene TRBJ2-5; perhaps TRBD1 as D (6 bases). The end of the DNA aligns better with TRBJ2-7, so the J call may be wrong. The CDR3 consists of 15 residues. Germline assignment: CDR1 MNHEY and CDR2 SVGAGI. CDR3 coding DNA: TGTGCCAGCAGTTTCCGGGACACAGATCCCTACGAGCAGTACTTC. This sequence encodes CASSFRDTDPYEQYF.

CDR3 in amino acids: CAWHNRGRREKLFF. Here the CDR3 DNA reads TGTGCCTGGCATAACAGGGGGCGTCGGGAAAAACTGTTTTTT. The chain is built from TRBV30 and TRBJ1-4; 9 nucleotides line up with TRBD1. The ends lost 5 bases at V and 8 bases at J; junction bases unmatched: 9. From germline, CDR1 is GTSNPN and CDR2 SVGIG (reference sequence). The CDR3 is made up of 14 amino acids.

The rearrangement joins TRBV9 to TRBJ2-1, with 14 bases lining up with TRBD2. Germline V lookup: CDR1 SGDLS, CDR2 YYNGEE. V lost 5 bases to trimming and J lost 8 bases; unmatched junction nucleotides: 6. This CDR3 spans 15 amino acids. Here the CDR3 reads CASRTGTSGGDEQFF. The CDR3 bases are TGTGCCAGCAGGACGGGGACTAGCGGGGGTGATGAGCAGTTCTTC.

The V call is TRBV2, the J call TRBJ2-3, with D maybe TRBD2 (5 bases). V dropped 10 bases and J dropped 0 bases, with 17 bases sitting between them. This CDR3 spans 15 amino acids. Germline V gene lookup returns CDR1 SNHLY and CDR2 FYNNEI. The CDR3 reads CATTLTTSSTDTQYF. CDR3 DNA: TGTGCCACCACCCTGACTACCTCTAGCACAGATACGCAGTATTTT.

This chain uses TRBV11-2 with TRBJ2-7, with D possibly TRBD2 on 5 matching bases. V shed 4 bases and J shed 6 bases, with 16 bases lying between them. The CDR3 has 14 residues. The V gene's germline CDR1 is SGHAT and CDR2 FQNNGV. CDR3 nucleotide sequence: TGTGCCAGCAGCTCTGTAGGACTTCCCCCCGAGCAGTACTTC. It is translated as CASSSVGLPPEQYF.

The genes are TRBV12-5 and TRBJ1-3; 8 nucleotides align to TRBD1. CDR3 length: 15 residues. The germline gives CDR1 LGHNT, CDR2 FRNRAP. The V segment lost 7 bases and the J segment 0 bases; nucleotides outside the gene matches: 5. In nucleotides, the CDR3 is TGTGCTAGTGCCTTCGACAGGGGCTCTGGAAACACCATATATTTT. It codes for CASAFDRGSGNTIYF.

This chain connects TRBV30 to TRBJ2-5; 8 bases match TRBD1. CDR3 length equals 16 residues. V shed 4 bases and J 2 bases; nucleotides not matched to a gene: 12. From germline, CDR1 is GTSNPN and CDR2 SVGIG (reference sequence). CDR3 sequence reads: CAWTPETGEGQETQYF. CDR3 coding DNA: TGTGCCTGGACCCCCGAGACAGGGGAAGGACAAGAGACCCAGTACTTC.